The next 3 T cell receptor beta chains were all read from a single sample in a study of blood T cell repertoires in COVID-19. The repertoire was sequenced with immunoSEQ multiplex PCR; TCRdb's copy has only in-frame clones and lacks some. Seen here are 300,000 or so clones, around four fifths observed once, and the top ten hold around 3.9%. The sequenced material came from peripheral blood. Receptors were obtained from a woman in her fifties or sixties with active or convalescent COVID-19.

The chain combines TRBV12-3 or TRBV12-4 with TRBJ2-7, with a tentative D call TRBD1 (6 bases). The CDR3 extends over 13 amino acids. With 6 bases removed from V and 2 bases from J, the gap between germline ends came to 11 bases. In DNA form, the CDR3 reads TGTGCCAGCAGACCTAAGGGGGCCTACGAGCAGTACTTC. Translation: CASRPKGAYEQYF.

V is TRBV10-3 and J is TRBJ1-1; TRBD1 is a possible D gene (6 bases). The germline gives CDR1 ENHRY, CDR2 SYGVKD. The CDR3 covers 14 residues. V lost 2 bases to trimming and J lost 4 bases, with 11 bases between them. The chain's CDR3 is CAISEGGSGTEAFF. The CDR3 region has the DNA TGTGCCATCAGTGAGGGGGGCTCGGGCACTGAAGCTTTCTTT.

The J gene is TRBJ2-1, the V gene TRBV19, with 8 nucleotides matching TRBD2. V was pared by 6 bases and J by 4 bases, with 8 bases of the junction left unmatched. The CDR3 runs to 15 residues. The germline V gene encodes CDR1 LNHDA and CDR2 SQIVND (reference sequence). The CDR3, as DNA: TGTGCCAGTAGCGTCGGGGCTAGCGGGTACAATGAGCAGTTCTTC. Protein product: CASSVGASGYNEQFF.